The rows below give T cell receptor beta chains drawn from one sample of a study of T cell changes during pregnancy in multiple sclerosis. TCRdb keeps only in-frame clones here, not all; method: immunoSEQ multiplex PCR. This sample has tens of thousands of clones, with around 94% found just once. Source: CD4+ T cells from peripheral blood mononuclear cells, taken before pregnancy. These receptors came from a female donor with multiple sclerosis, enrolled in a pregnancy study. CDR3s include the opening cysteine and the closing phenylalanine or tryptophan. A D gene is named only where the DNA matches it firmly. Size tells how often a clone was seen (once, few, many) or the class of an expanded clone, and some rows leave it out.

j_gene: TRBJ1-1
abundance: NA
d_gene: TRBD1
v_gene: TRBV15
CDR3aa: CATSATGGELGEAFF
CDR3nt: TGTGCCACCAGCGCAACAGGGGGGGAATTGGGTGAAGCTTTCTTT

j_gene: TRBJ2-7
abundance: once
d_gene: TRBD1
v_gene: TRBV29-1
CDR3aa: CSVEGQHTYEQYF
CDR3nt: TGCAGCGTTGAGGGACAGCACACCTACGAGCAGTACTTC

j_gene: TRBJ1-4
abundance: NA
d_gene: TRBD1
v_gene: TRBV18
CDR3aa: CASSPQGTGSEKLFF
CDR3nt: TGTGCCAGCTCACCACAGGGGACAGGGAGTGAAAAACTGTTTTTT

j_gene: TRBJ1-4
abundance: NA
d_gene: NA
v_gene: TRBV5-1
CDR3aa: CASSFPPGGSNEKLFF
CDR3nt: TGCGCCAGCAGCTTCCCCCCGGGGGGCAGTAATGAAAAACTGTTTTTT

j_gene: TRBJ2-7
abundance: NA
d_gene: TRBD2
v_gene: TRBV28
CDR3aa: CASTPDQREGPQYF
CDR3nt: TGTGCCAGCACCCCTGACCAGCGGGAGGGCCCCCAGTACTTC

j_gene: TRBJ2-1
abundance: NA
d_gene: NA
v_gene: TRBV6-1
CDR3aa: CASSHSDKANEQFF
CDR3nt: TGTGCCAGCAGTCACTCCGACAAAGCCAATGAGCAGTTCTTC

j_gene: TRBJ2-7
abundance: NA
d_gene: NA
v_gene: TRBV5-1
CDR3aa: CASSSVPTESSYEQYF
CDR3nt: TGCGCCAGCAGCTCGGTTCCTACAGAGAGCTCCTACGAGCAGTACTTC

j_gene: TRBJ2-1
abundance: once
d_gene: NA
v_gene: TRBV10-3
CDR3aa: CAISERVSSSYNEQFF
CDR3nt: TGTGCCATCAGCGAGCGGGTGTCAAGCTCCTACAATGAGCAGTTCTTC

j_gene: TRBJ2-2
abundance: NA
d_gene: NA
v_gene: TRBV19
CDR3aa: CASSVAVTGELFF
CDR3nt: TGTGCCAGTAGCGTCGCGGTCACCGGGGAGCTGTTTTTT

j_gene: TRBJ2-3
abundance: NA
d_gene: NA
v_gene: TRBV4-3
CDR3aa: CASSQDIRLTSTDTQYF
CDR3nt: TGCGCCAGCAGCCAAGATATTCGACTAACTAGCACAGATACGCAGTATTTT

j_gene: TRBJ1-1
abundance: NA
d_gene: TRBD1
v_gene: TRBV4-1
CDR3aa: CASSQGTGDLMNTEAFF
CDR3nt: TGCGCCAGCAGCCAGGGGACAGGGGACCTGATGAACACTGAAGCTTTCTTT

j_gene: TRBJ1-2
abundance: NA
d_gene: TRBD1
v_gene: TRBV28
CDR3aa: CASSPYGQVPYGYTF
CDR3nt: TGTGCCAGCAGTCCCTATGGACAGGTGCCCTATGGCTACACCTTC

j_gene: TRBJ2-2
abundance: NA
d_gene: NA
v_gene: TRBV4-1
CDR3aa: CASSQERLPANTGELFF
CDR3nt: TGCGCCAGCAGCCAAGAGCGACTCCCCGCGAACACCGGGGAGCTGTTTTTT

j_gene: TRBJ2-5
abundance: NA
d_gene: TRBD1
v_gene: TRBV9
CDR3aa: CASSVGWDRGFGGETQYF
CDR3nt: TGTGCCAGCAGCGTAGGCTGGGACAGGGGATTCGGTGGAGAGACCCAGTACTTC

j_gene: TRBJ2-1
abundance: NA
d_gene: TRBD2
v_gene: TRBV7-2
CDR3aa: CASSPRGLAGNNEQFF
CDR3nt: TGTGCCAGCAGCCCCAGGGGACTAGCGGGAAACAATGAGCAGTTCTTC

j_gene: TRBJ1-5
abundance: NA
d_gene: NA
v_gene: TRBV28
CDR3aa: CASSLFRESNQPQHF
CDR3nt: TGTGCCAGCAGTTTATTTCGGGAAAGCAATCAGCCCCAGCATTTT

j_gene: TRBJ1-5
abundance: NA
d_gene: NA
v_gene: TRBV6-1
CDR3aa: CASSGGQGLQPQHF
CDR3nt: TGTGCCAGCAGTGGAGGTCAGGGACTTCAGCCCCAGCATTTT

j_gene: TRBJ2-1
abundance: NA
d_gene: NA
v_gene: TRBV4-3
CDR3aa: CASSQGTSWNEQFF
CDR3nt: TGCGCCAGCAGCCAAGGAACTAGCTGGAATGAGCAGTTCTTC

j_gene: TRBJ2-7
abundance: NA
d_gene: TRBD1
v_gene: TRBV27
CDR3aa: CASSPGTALYEQYF
CDR3nt: TGTGCCAGCAGCCCCGGGACAGCTCTTTACGAGCAGTACTTC

j_gene: TRBJ2-1
abundance: NA
d_gene: TRBD2
v_gene: TRBV7-9
CDR3aa: CASSPSSGKQFF
CDR3nt: TGTGCCAGCAGCCCTTCTAGCGGAAAGCAGTTCTTC

j_gene: TRBJ2-7
abundance: NA
d_gene: NA
v_gene: TRBV10-2
CDR3aa: CASSETGLPSAQYF
CDR3nt: TGCGCCAGCAGTGAAACAGGGCTTCCCTCCGCGCAGTACTTC

j_gene: TRBJ2-3
abundance: once
d_gene: NA
v_gene: TRBV5-1
CDR3aa: CASSLMAHTDTQYF
CDR3nt: TGCGCCAGCAGCTTGATGGCTCACACAGATACGCAGTATTTT

j_gene: TRBJ2-1
abundance: NA
d_gene: TRBD2
v_gene: TRBV13
CDR3aa: CASSLGLAVPYNEQFF
CDR3nt: TGTGCCAGCAGCTTAGGGCTAGCGGTCCCCTACAATGAGCAGTTCTTC

j_gene: TRBJ2-7
abundance: NA
d_gene: TRBD1
v_gene: TRBV5-1
CDR3aa: CASSSIPGQGSEQYF
CDR3nt: TGCGCCAGCAGCTCAATACCGGGACAGGGAAGCGAGCAGTACTTC

j_gene: TRBJ2-1
abundance: NA
d_gene: TRBD1
v_gene: TRBV5-1
CDR3aa: CASSFGTTRTGGGYRFF
CDR3nt: TGCGCCAGCAGCTTTGGGACAACCCGGACAGGAGGAGGATATCGGTTCTTC